The clone carrying this T cell receptor beta chain was found a few times. The antigen remains unidentified. One end of the junction does not line up with germline, which may come from a read error. Three rounds of nested PCR, following a modified ARM-PCR protocol, produced the TCRbeta library. One entry per CDR3 protein results from TCRdb running MiXCR on the multiplex PCR reads. Of around 79,000 distinct CDR3 sequences listed, roughly 72% were seen once; the top ten hold approximately 9.5%. Germline CDR1 and CDR2: SGHNT and YENEEA. The CDR3 loop spans 13 amino acids. The data derive from a study of tumor and adjacent non-tumor tissue in lung cancer. Study-level background: Patients comprised roughly 12 adenocarcinoma, a couple of squamous cell carcinoma and 1 small cell lung cancer. Each sample yielded millions of productive TCRbeta reads on average.

Study results and limitations: Normal lung showed higher cumulative top 100 clone frequency than tumor.

This sample's RNA came from whole unsorted tissue. The source of this sequence is a woman between 40 and 55 years old with non-small cell lung cancer. This sequence joins TRBV11-3 and TRBJ2-7; D remains ambiguous. Sequencing used lung tumor tissue. The CDR3 loop is CTSSPGPLNEQYF. The CDR3 coding sequence is TGTACCAGTAGTCCCGGACCACTCAACGAGCAGTACTTC.